This T cell receptor (beta chain) was recovered during a study of T-cell reconstitution after alpha-beta-depleted transplantation in children. Overall study findings and caveats: The main origin of T-cell counts and diversity one year after transplant was newly produced T cells. After transplant, at about two months, alpha-beta T cells were reportedly derived from several hundred expanded graft clones. In some patients, recipient T cells and intrathymic progenitors surviving conditioning explained high day-60 diversity.

Unique molecular identifiers were incorporated during preparation of the TCRbeta library. TCRdb reprocessed the PCR reads with MiXCR, giving one entry per CDR3 protein. The top ten hold 95% to 98% of the sample, which has around 60,000 distinct CDR3 sequences, roughly 46% seen once. This clonotype has at least ten counts. Its specificity is not known. One end of the junction does not line up with germline, which may come from a read error. The CDR3 contains 12 residues. Germline V CDR1 and CDR2: DFQATT, SNEGSKA (reference sequence). This receptor was taken from a male patient younger than 18 who had a stem cell transplant for acute lymphoblastic leukemia, so the T cells may come from the graft donor. This sample comprised PBMCs, mostly from graft donor cells, obtained 360 days after TCRalphabeta/CD19-depleted stem cell transplant. The chain joins TRBV20-1 to TRBJ1-4; D is perhaps TRBD1 (5 bases). Written as DNA, the CDR3 is TGCAGTGTTAGACAGCCTAATGAAAAACTGTTTTTT. Protein: CSVRQPNEKLFF.